The 30 T cell receptor beta chains below were found in one sample sequenced in a study of spatial heterogeneity in lung cancer. Time point noted: blood at routine non-recurrence follow-up after resection. A single record per CDR3 protein comes from TCRdb applying MiXCR to the 5' RACE reads. The table has fewer than 150,000 distinct CDR3 sequences, about 10% seen once. The specimen comprised PBMCs, sampled at follow-up. The source of these receptors is a female donor with early-stage non-small cell lung cancer.

This clonotype has only a few counts. V is TRBV6-2 or TRBV6-3 and J is TRBJ1-3; D unresolved. The CDR3 consists of 12 residues. Trimming took 6 bases from V and 3 from J, leaving 6 bases between them. The germline gives CDR1 MNHEY, CDR2 SVGEGT. CDR3 coding DNA: TGTGCCAGCAGCCTACATGGAAACACCATATATTTT. Amino acid sequence: CASSLHGNTIYF.

The CDR3 region has the DNA TGTGCCAGCAGGATGGGTCTTAGCAATCAGCCCCAGCATTTT. Amino acids: CASRMGLSNQPQHF. V usage is TRBV2 and J usage is TRBJ1-5; D is uncertain. Trimming stripped 6 bases from V and 0 bases from J, with 9 bases between. This CDR3 is built from 14 residues. Germline assignment: CDR1 SNHLY and CDR2 FYNNEI.

This clonotype showed up many times. V and J are TRBV6-1 and TRBJ2-2, with TRBD2 matching over 7 bases. Germline-derived CDR1 and CDR2 are MNHNS and SASEGT. V shed 6 bases and J 0 bases; nucleotides not matched to a gene: 7. The length of the CDR3 is 16 residues. In DNA form, the CDR3 reads TGTGCCAGCAGGGATACTAGCGCTCCGAACACCGGGGAGCTGTTTTTT. Its translation: CASRDTSAPNTGELFF.

CDR3: CASSFSGSGARGTEAFF. CDR3 nucleotide sequence: TGTGCCAGCAGCTTTTCAGGGTCAGGGGCCCGGGGGACTGAAGCTTTCTTT. V usage is TRBV7-9 and J usage is TRBJ1-1; a weak D match, TRBD1 (6 bases). The germline CDR1 and CDR2 sequences are SEHNR and FQNEAQ (reference sequence). The CDR3 runs 17 residues. V gave up 3 bases and J gave up 5 bases, with 22 bases separating them.

This clonotype was found many times. The J gene is TRBJ2-5, the V gene TRBV7-6; D gene ambiguous. Germline loops: CDR1 SGHVS, CDR2 FNYEAQ. Trimming removed 3 bases at V and 1 base at J, with 6 bases between. The CDR3 totals 13 residues. CDR3 nucleotides: TGTGCCAGCAGCTTGTACACCCAAGAGACCCAGTACTTC. Residues: CASSLYTQETQYF.

The chain links TRBV20-1 to TRBJ2-7; D call uncertain. Trimming took off 0 bases at V and 6 bases at J, with 12 bases between the two ends. This CDR3 is built from 13 residues. In germline, CDR1 is DFQATT, CDR2 SNEGSKA (reference sequence). CDR3 residues: CSARDSVDFEQYV. CDR3 coding DNA: TGCAGTGCTAGAGACTCCGTCGACTTCGAGCAGTACGTC.

A few counts support this clonotype. This chain joins TRBV9 and TRBJ2-3; 7 bases map to TRBD1. Per the germline V gene, CDR1 is SGDLS and CDR2 is YYNGEE. The CDR3 is made up of 16 amino acids. V gave up 4 bases and J gave up 2 bases; unmatched junction bases: 10. The CDR3 loop reads CASSPSEGQFTDTQYF. In nucleotides, the CDR3 is TGTGCCAGCAGCCCAAGCGAGGGACAGTTCACAGATACGCAGTATTTT.

The chain combines TRBV24-1 with TRBJ2-5; tentatively, D is TRBD1 (5 bases). The CDR3 sequence is 13 residues long. The germline gives CDR1 KGHDR, CDR2 SFDVKD. With 6 bases removed from V and 1 base from J, the gap between germline ends came to 8 bases. This CDR3 is CATSWGSQETQYF. CDR3 sequence (DNA): TGTGCCACCAGTTGGGGCAGCCAAGAGACCCAGTACTTC.

This clonotype has at least ten counts. J is TRBJ2-5 and V is TRBV28; 8 bases fit TRBD1. Per the germline V gene, CDR1 is MDHEN and CDR2 is SYDVKM. The CDR3 contains 16 residues. The trim removed 6 bases at V and 4 bases at J, leaving 13 bases unmatched. The CDR3 DNA is TGTGCCAGCAGCCCCCCGTTCGGAACAGGGGGAGAGACCCAGTACTTC. This encodes CASSPPFGTGGETQYF.

The table lists this clonotype with a few counts. The chain couples TRBV5-6 to TRBJ2-7; 13 bases map to TRBD2. In germline, CDR1 is SGHDT, CDR2 YYEEEE. V lost 4 bases and J lost 6; bases outside the gene matches: 16. The CDR3 totals 18 residues. The CDR3 sequence is CASSRRRPGLAGDGEQYF. The CDR3 DNA reads TGTGCCAGCAGCCGAAGACGACCCGGACTAGCGGGAGATGGCGAGCAGTACTTC. The entire variable domain, with the rest obtained from reference TRBV5-6 and TRBJ2-7, is as follows: DAGVTQSPTHLIKTRGQQVTLRCSPKSGHDTVSWYQQALGQGPQFIFQYYEEEERQRGNFPDRFSGHQFPNYSSELNVNALLLGDSALYLCASSRRRPGLAGDGEQYFGPGTRLTVT.

This clonotype showed up many times. The chain uses TRBV29-1 and TRBJ2-1; 8 positions match TRBD2. CDR3 length equals 11 residues. Per the germline V gene, CDR1 is SQVTM and CDR2 is ANQGSEA. V trimming: 7 bases; J trimming: 9 bases; junction bases outside the gene matches: 5. In nucleotides, the CDR3 is TGCAGCGCTGGACTAGCTGCTGAGCAGTTCTTC. Its translation: CSAGLAAEQFF.

This chain uses TRBV18 with TRBJ2-1; TRBD1 agrees at 8 bases. Unmatched junction bases numbered 7, after V lost 9 bases and J lost 3 bases. The germline gives CDR1 KGHSH, CDR2 LQKENI. CDR3 length equals 14 residues. CDR3 bases: TGTGCCAGTCGGGACAGGAGGGACTACAATGAGCAGTTCTTC. Protein product: CASRDRRDYNEQFF.

This clonotype occurred a few times. The V and J genes are TRBV28 and TRBJ1-1; no reliable D call. The CDR3 covers 14 residues. Trimming stripped 7 bases from V and 4 bases from J, with 16 bases between. The V gene's germline CDR1 is MDHEN and CDR2 SYDVKM. The CDR3 sequence is CASTFQRGGTEAFF. The CDR3 coding sequence is TGTGCCAGCACTTTCCAGCGGGGTGGCACTGAAGCTTTCTTT.

This clonotype has a count of ten or more. The J gene is TRBJ1-4, the V gene TRBV11-2; possibly TRBD1 for D (5 bases). The germline CDR1 and CDR2 sequences are SGHAT and FQNNGV. CDR3 length: 14 residues. Trimming took off 5 bases at V and 5 bases at J, with 12 bases between the two ends. The CDR3 DNA sequence: TGTGCCAGCAGCCGCGGGACGGGGAATGAAAAACTGTTTTTT. This encodes CASSRGTGNEKLFF.

This clonotype showed up many times. The chain links TRBV7-8 to TRBJ2-3; 11 nucleotides agree with TRBD1. CDR3 length: 19 residues. CDR1 SGHVS and CDR2 FQNEAQ come from the germline V gene. Unmatched junction bases numbered 15, after V lost 5 bases and J lost 2 bases. In nucleotides, the CDR3 is TGTGCCAGCAGCAGGGAGGACAGGGGGCCCTCGGAGATCACAGATACGCAGTATTTT. Protein product: CASSREDRGPSEITDTQYF.

This clonotype was seen more than once but under ten times. The rearrangement uses TRBV29-1 and TRBJ2-1; the D is unclear. The CDR3 spans 13 residues. In germline, CDR1 is SQVTM, CDR2 ANQGSEA. The V end lost 4 bases, the J end lost 6 bases, and 13 bases lay between the germline ends. The CDR3 sequence is CSVVGVDANEQFF. The CDR3 DNA sequence: TGCAGCGTTGTTGGGGTGGACGCCAATGAGCAGTTCTTC.

The genes are TRBV2 and TRBJ2-7; D call uncertain. V lost 2 bases and J lost 5, with 19 bases in between. The V gene's germline CDR1 is SNHLY and CDR2 FYNNEI. The CDR3 sequence is 16 residues long. The CDR3 sequence: CASSEMGGWSSHEQYF. The DNA for the CDR3 is TGTGCCAGCAGTGAAATGGGCGGCTGGAGCTCTCACGAGCAGTACTTC.

CDR3: CASSLKLREQFF. The CDR3 DNA reads TGTGCCAGCAGCTTAAAGCTTCGCGAGCAGTTCTTC. This sequence joins TRBV7-2 and TRBJ2-1; no definite D call. V lost 2 bases and J lost 10, with 9 bases in between. The CDR3 covers 12 residues. Germline V gives CDR1 SGHTA, CDR2 FQGNSA.

This clonotype was observed at least ten times. CDR3 sequence (DNA): TGTGCCAGCAGTTACCCGGGAGGGCCCCCCGATACGCAGTATTTT. Translated: CASSYPGGPPDTQYF. The chain has TRBV12-3 or TRBV12-4 and TRBJ2-3, with 8 bases aligning to TRBD2. The V and J ends lost 4 bases and 6 bases, in that order; junction bases with no gene match: 9. The CDR3 loop spans 15 amino acids.

This clonotype was seen a few times. CDR3 protein: CATSREKRPGNEQYF. Here the CDR3 DNA reads TGTGCCACCAGCAGAGAGAAAAGACCCGGGAACGAGCAGTACTTC. This rearrangement joins TRBV15 to TRBJ2-7; D is perhaps TRBD2 (5 bases). The ends were cut back, 0 bases at V and 5 bases at J, with 14 bases in the middle. The CDR3 runs 15 residues. Per germline, CDR1 LNHNV and CDR2 YYDKDF (reference sequence).

The J gene is TRBJ2-1, the V gene TRBV9; 10 positions match TRBD1. The CDR3 sequence is 16 residues long. The V segment lost 4 bases and the J segment 3 bases; nucleotides outside the gene matches: 7. Looked up from germline, CDR1 is SGDLS and CDR2 is YYNGEE. Here the CDR3 DNA reads TGTGCCAGCAGCCCCCAGACAGGGGGCTTCTACAATGAGCAGTTCTTC. This translates into CASSPQTGGFYNEQFF.

This clonotype showed up just a few times. V and J are TRBV1 and TRBJ2-2; whether TRBD1, the table's D call, matches the DNA was not checked. TRBV1 is labeled a pseudogene. The CDR3 length is 15 residues. CDR3 in amino acids: CTSSKDRVGPGELFF. CDR3 nucleotides: TGCACCAGCAGCAAAGACAGGGTTGGACCCGGGGAGCTGTTTTTT.

This clonotype was recorded a few times. The chain employs TRBV7-9 and TRBJ2-1, with D perhaps TRBD1 (6 bases). This CDR3 region has 15 residues. CDR1 is SEHNR, CDR2 FQNEAQ, per germline (reference sequence). The V end was cut by 6 bases, the J end by 1 base, with 13 bases between. In DNA form, the CDR3 reads TGTGCCAGCAGAGAAATAGGGGGTTCCTACAATGAGCAGTTCTTC. Translated: CASREIGGSYNEQFF.

The DNA of the CDR3 is TGTGCCAGCAGACCGGGACAGGGAAGGTCTGAAGCTTTCTTT. Amino acids: CASRPGQGRSEAFF. The gene calls are TRBV28 and TRBJ1-1, with 9 bases matching TRBD1. The germline CDR1 and CDR2 sequences are MDHEN and SYDVKM. V was pared by 6 bases and J by 6 bases, with 8 bases of the junction left unmatched. This CDR3 spans 14 amino acids.

The chain has TRBV27 and TRBJ2-1; TRBD2 aligns across 10 bases. The length of the CDR3 is 15 residues. Germline V gene sequence: CDR1 MNHEY, CDR2 SMNVEV (reference sequence). The J segment lost 8 bases and the V segment lost 4 bases, leaving 8 bases of the junction unmatched. CDR3 nucleotides: TGTGCCAGCAGTTGGACTAGCGGAGGGGGGTATGAGCAGTTCTTC. This codes for CASSWTSGGGYEQFF.

V usage is TRBV20-1 and J usage is TRBJ2-5; 7 bases align to TRBD2. The CDR3 length is 13 residues. J was trimmed by 1 base and V by 5 bases; bases with no gene match: 4. The germline CDR1 and CDR2 sequences are DFQATT and SNEGSKA (reference sequence). DNA for the CDR3: TGCAGTGCTTTGGGGGGGGGCCAAGAGACCCAGTACTTC. Amino acids: CSALGGGQETQYF.

The V gene is TRBV7-2, the J gene TRBJ2-1, with D unclear. V lost 2 bases to trimming and J lost 8 bases, with 4 bases between them. Per germline, CDR1 SGHTA and CDR2 FQGNSA. The CDR3 has 11 residues. The CDR3 DNA is TGTGCCAGCAGCTTAAGATATGAGCAGTTCTTC. It specifies CASSLRYEQFF.

The rearrangement uses TRBV12-5 and TRBJ1-6, with TRBD1 matching 7 bases. The V segment lost 3 bases and the J segment 2 bases; nucleotides outside the gene matches: 4. This CDR3 is built from 16 residues. The germline V gene encodes CDR1 LGHNT and CDR2 FRNRAP. The CDR3 region has the DNA TGTGCTAGTGGTTTCGACAGGGAGCCCTATAATTCACCCCTCCACTTT. It encodes CASGFDREPYNSPLHF.

The J gene is TRBJ2-5, the V gene TRBV2; 7 bases match TRBD1. This CDR3 contains 14 residues. V shed 3 bases and J 2 bases; nucleotides not matched to a gene: 3. Germline V CDR1 and CDR2: SNHLY, FYNNEI. The DNA for the CDR3 is TGTGCCAGCAGTGAGGACAGGATACAAGAGACCCAGTACTTC. Its protein is CASSEDRIQETQYF.

Points on this clonotype: Just one base apart from a much larger clone, this may be a read error. The V call is TRBV10-3, the J call TRBJ2-2; D remains ambiguous. There are 15 residues in the CDR3. CDR1 is ENHRY and CDR2 is SYGVKD in the germline V gene. The CDR3 DNA reads TGTGCCATCAGTGAGTTTTTGATGAACTCCGGGGAGCTGTTTTTT. It codes for CAISEFLMNSGELFF.